This T cell receptor (beta chain) was recorded in a study of OX40 agonist ivuxolimab in advanced cancers. This clone was counted between two and nine times. Sequencing was performed with immunoSEQ multiplex PCR; in TCRdb, only in-frame clones are kept and a portion is missing. The sample records about 62,000 clones, 60% to 85% being singletons. The CDR3 is 11 amino acids. Trimming cost V 3 bases and J 4 bases, with 3 bases left between them. Germline V gene lookup returns CDR1 WNHNN and CDR2 SYGVQD (reference sequence). This chain uses TRBV10-1 with TRBJ1-2; D remains unclear. This TCR was sampled from an adult with an advanced solid tumor such as melanoma, head and neck, liver or kidney cancer. The sequencing used CD4+ or CD8+ T cells sorted from blood, collected in a trial of the OX40 agonist ivuxolimab. CDR3 DNA sequence: TGCGCCAGCAGTGACGGCTATGGCTACACCTTC. Protein: CASSDGYGYTF.